This TCR beta chain was captured in a study of T-cell reconstitution after alpha-beta-depleted transplantation in children. The V segment lost 4 bases and the J segment 3 bases; nucleotides outside the gene matches: 5. From germline, CDR1 is LGHDT and CDR2 YNNKEL (reference sequence). This CDR3 is built from 15 residues. The library targeted TCRbeta and was prepared with unique molecular identifiers. A single record per CDR3 protein comes from TCRdb applying MiXCR to the PCR reads. Of around 380,000 distinct CDR3 sequences in the sample, approximately 11% were seen once. In its sample, this clonotype was seen a few times.

The chain employs TRBV3-1 and TRBJ2-3; 9 positions agree with TRBD2. Here the sequenced sample was PBMCs from the stem cell graft donor, taken from the stem cell graft. The sequence was collected from a human donor who donated a stem cell graft to a child with acute myeloid leukemia. CDR3 protein: CASSRGTSMTDTQYF. The CDR3 DNA sequence: TGTGCCAGCAGCCGGGGGACTAGCATGACAGATACGCAGTATTTT.